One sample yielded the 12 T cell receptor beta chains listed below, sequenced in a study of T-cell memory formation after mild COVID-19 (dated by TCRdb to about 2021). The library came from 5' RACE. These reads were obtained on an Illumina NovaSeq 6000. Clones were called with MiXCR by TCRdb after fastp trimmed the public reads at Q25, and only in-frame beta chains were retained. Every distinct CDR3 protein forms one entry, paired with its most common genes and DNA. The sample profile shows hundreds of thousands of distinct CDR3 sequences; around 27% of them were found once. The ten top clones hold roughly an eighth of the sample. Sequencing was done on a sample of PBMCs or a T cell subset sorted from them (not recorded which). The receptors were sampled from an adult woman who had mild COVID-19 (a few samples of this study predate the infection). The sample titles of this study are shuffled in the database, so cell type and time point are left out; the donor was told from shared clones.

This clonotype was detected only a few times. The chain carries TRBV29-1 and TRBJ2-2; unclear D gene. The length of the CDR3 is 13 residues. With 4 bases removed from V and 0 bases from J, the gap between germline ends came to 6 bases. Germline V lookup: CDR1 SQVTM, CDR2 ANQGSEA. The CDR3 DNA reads TGCAGCGTTGGTTCCACGAACACCGGGGAGCTGTTTTTT. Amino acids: CSVGSTNTGELFF.

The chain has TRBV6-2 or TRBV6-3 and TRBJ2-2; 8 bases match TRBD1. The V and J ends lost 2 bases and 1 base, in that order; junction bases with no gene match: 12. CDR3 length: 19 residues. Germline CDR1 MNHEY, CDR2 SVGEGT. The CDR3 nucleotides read TGTGCCAGCAGTTACGGAAGGACAGGGCGTCGGATGAACACCGGGGAGCTGTTTTTT. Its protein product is CASSYGRTGRRMNTGELFF.

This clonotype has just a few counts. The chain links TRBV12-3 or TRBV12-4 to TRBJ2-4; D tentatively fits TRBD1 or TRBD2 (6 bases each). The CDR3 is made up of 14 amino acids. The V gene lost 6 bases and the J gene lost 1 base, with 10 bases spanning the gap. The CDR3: CASREGGAKNIQYF. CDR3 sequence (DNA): TGTGCCAGCAGGGAGGGGGGCGCCAAAAACATTCAGTACTTC.

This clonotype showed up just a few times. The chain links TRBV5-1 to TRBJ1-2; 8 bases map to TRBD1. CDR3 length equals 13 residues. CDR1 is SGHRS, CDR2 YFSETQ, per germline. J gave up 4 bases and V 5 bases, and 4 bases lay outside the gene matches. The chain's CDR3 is CASRDRALYGYTF. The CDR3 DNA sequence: TGCGCCAGCAGGGACAGGGCACTCTATGGCTACACCTTC.

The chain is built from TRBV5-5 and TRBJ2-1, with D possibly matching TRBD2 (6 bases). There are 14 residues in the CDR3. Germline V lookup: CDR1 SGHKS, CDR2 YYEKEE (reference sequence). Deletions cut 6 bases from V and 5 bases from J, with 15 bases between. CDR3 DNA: TGTGCCAGCACCCTTCGGCAGCGGGACAATGAGCAGTTCTTC. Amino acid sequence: CASTLRQRDNEQFF.

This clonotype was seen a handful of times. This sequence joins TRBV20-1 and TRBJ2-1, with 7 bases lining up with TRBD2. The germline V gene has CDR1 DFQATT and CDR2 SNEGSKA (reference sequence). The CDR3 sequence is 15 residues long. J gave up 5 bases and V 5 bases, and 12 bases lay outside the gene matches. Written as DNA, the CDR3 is TGCAGTGCTGTTAAACCGGGACTACAAGACAATGAGCAGTTCTTC. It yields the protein CSAVKPGLQDNEQFF.

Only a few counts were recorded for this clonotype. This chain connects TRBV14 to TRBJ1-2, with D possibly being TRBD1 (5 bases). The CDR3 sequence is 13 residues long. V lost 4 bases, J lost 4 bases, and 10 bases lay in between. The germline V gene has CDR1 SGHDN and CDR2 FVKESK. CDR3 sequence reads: CASSRSDSYGYTF. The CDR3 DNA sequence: TGTGCCAGCAGCCGGTCAGACAGCTATGGCTACACCTTC.

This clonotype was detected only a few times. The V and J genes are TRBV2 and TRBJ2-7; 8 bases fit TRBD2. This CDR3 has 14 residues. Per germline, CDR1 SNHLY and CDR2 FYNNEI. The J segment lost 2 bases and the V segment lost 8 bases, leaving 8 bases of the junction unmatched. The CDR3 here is CASYREGNPYEQYF. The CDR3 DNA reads TGTGCCAGCTACCGGGAGGGTAACCCCTACGAGCAGTACTTC.

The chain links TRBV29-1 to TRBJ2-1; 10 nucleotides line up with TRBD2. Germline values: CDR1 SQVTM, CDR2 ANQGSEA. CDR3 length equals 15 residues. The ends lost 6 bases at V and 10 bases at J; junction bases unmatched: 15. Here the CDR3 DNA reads TGCAGCGTGGGCCCTGGGCTAGCGGGAGAAGCGGAGCAGTTCTTC. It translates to CSVGPGLAGEAEQFF.

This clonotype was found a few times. CDR3 coding DNA: TGTGCCAGCAGCTTGGAGGGCACCGCCTACGAGCAGTACTTC. Its translation: CASSLEGTAYEQYF. The chain is built from TRBV7-9 and TRBJ2-7; tentatively, D is TRBD2 (6 bases). V gave up 3 bases and J gave up 2 bases, with 11 bases separating them. This CDR3 has 14 residues. From germline, CDR1 is SEHNR and CDR2 FQNEAQ (reference sequence).

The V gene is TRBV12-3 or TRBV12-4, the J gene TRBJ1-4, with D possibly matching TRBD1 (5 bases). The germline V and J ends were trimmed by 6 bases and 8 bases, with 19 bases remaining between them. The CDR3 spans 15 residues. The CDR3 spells CASRPPGTRYEKLFF. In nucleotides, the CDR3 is TGTGCCAGCAGACCTCCCGGGACTCGGTACGAAAAACTGTTTTTT.

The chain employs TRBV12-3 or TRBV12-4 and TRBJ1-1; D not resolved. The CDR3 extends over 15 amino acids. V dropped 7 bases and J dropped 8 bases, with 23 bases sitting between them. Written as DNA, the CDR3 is TGTGCCAGCAAGCTTGTTCGGGATTCCGACGCGGAAGCTTTCTTT. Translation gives CASKLVRDSDAEAFF.